This T cell receptor (beta chain) stems from a study of CD8+ T cells in alopecia areata. This clone was seen once. What it binds is not known. Extracted RNA was reverse transcribed into cDNA, the sequencing template. Some clones are missing from TCRdb's copy, which holds only in-frame ones; the method was immunoSEQ multiplex PCR. The repertoire consists of 150,000 to 200,000 clones, with approximately 61% occurring once and the leading ten covering approximately 1%. The study's findings and limits: Researchers reported that TCR sharing among patients proved less clear than in mice, possibly HLA-linked.

Indicated treatment: oral pan-JAK inhibitor, 5-10 mg twice daily. Investigators sorted PBMCs to obtain both CD4+ and CD8+ T cells. V lost 5 bases and J lost 4; bases outside the gene matches: 6. From germline, CDR1 is SGHRS and CDR2 YFSETQ. The CDR3 is made up of 13 amino acids. The receptor was isolated from a human donor with alopecia areata. The sequencing here drew on CD4+ T cells sorted from blood, taken at week 24, from a patient treated with tofacitinib. This chain links TRBV5-1 with TRBJ2-7, with 7 bases that match TRBD2. CDR3: CASSSGPGYEQYF. The DNA of the CDR3 is TGCGCCAGCAGTAGCGGGCCCGGGTACGAGCAGTACTTC.